Listed below are T cell receptor beta chains from one sample, sequenced in a study of blood T cell repertoires in COVID-19. Assay used: immunoSEQ multiplex PCR; TCRdb lists only in-frame clones, some missing. The repertoire holds 350,000 or so clones, with roughly 90% as singletons. Sequenced input: peripheral blood. The source of these receptors is a woman aged 55-75 years with COVID-19, enrolled during active disease. CDR3s include the opening cysteine and the closing phenylalanine or tryptophan. D genes are given only for firm matches. Size tells how often a clone was seen (once, few, many) or the class of an expanded clone, and some rows leave it out.

TRBJ2-3 TRBD2 once TRBV2 CASSFTRGGWADTQYF TGTGCCAGCAGCTTTACCCGCGGGGGGTGGGCAGATACGCAGTATTTT
TRBJ2-3 NA NA TRBV4-1 CASSLGTGTDTQYF TGCGCCAGCAGCCTGGGGACTGGCACAGATACGCAGTATTTT
TRBJ1-4 NA NA TRBV7-2 CASSLEWSSEKLFF TGTGCCAGCAGCTTAGAATGGAGTAGCGAAAAACTGTTTTTT
TRBJ1-5 NA NA TRBV6-5 CASMQGRYSNQPQHF TGTGCCAGCATGCAGGGGCGGTATAGCAATCAGCCCCAGCATTTT
TRBJ2-5 TRBD2 NA TRBV28 CASSSTSGGQETQYF TGTGCCAGCAGTTCGACTAGCGGGGGCCAAGAGACCCAGTACTTC
TRBJ1-5 NA NA TRBV19 CASSIGQASVPVWPQHF TGTGCCAGTAGTATAGGCCAGGCGTCGGTTCCAGTTTGGCCCCAGCATTTT
TRBJ1-2 NA NA TRBV29-1 CSARSGSSRDGYTF TGCAGCGCCAGAAGTGGCTCTTCGAGGGATGGCTACACCTTC
TRBJ1-2 TRBD1 NA TRBV9 CASSSRDRTNYGYTF TGTGCCAGCAGCTCCCGGGACAGGACAAACTATGGCTACACCTTC
TRBJ2-1 TRBD1 NA TRBV10-1 CASSAAQTGEQFF TGCGCCAGCAGTGCTGCTCAGACAGGGGAGCAGTTCTTC
TRBJ1-1 NA NA TRBV7-9 CASSSGMNTEAFF TGTGCCAGCAGCTCCGGGATGAACACTGAAGCTTTCTTT
TRBJ2-2 TRBD1 NA TRBV6-5 CASRPPGQGAGELFF TGTGCCAGCAGGCCACCGGGACAGGGGGCAGGGGAGCTGTTTTTT
TRBJ2-7 TRBD2 NA TRBV2 CASSPGGFFYEQYF TGTGCCAGCAGCCCCGGGGGGTTTTTCTACGAGCAGTACTTC
TRBJ1-1 TRBD1 many TRBV7-9 CASSLLQGVGTEAFF TGTGCCAGCAGCTTGTTACAGGGGGTTGGCACTGAAGCTTTCTTT
TRBJ2-1 NA few TRBV9 CASSVATYNEQFF TGTGCCAGCAGCGTAGCTACCTACAATGAGCAGTTCTTC
TRBJ1-5 NA few TRBV6-5 CASRREYSNQPQHF TGTGCCAGCCGAAGGGAGTATAGCAATCAGCCCCAGCATTTT
TRBJ2-2 TRBD2 NA TRBV7-6 CASSLGGGANTGELFF TGTGCCAGCAGCTTAGGCGGGGGGGCGAACACCGGGGAGCTGTTTTTT
TRBJ1-2 NA NA TRBV5-1 CASSSGASNVNYGYTF TGCGCCAGCAGCTCAGGGGCTTCCAACGTTAACTATGGCTACACCTTC
TRBJ2-2 TRBD1 NA TRBV7-9 CASSLVGQGENTGELFF TGTGCCAGCAGCCTCGTGGGACAGGGGGAGAACACCGGGGAGCTGTTTTTT
TRBJ2-5 TRBD2 NA TRBV5-1 CASSSLKTSGGQETQYF TGCGCCAGCAGCTCTCTGAAGACTAGCGGGGGCCAAGAGACCCAGTACTTC
TRBJ1-2 TRBD1 once TRBV2 CASRWTGGYYGYTF TGTGCCAGCAGATGGACAGGGGGCTATTATGGCTACACCTTC
TRBJ1-5 NA NA TRBV7-9 CASSQQGNSNQPQHF TGTGCCAGCAGTCAGCAGGGAAATAGCAATCAGCCCCAGCATTTT
TRBJ2-7 TRBD1 NA TRBV29-1 CSARRRQGSEQYF TGCAGCGCCCGAAGGCGACAGGGCAGCGAGCAGTACTTC
TRBJ1-6 NA NA TRBV5-5 CASSLGSPSPLHF TGTGCCAGCAGCTTGGGTTCCCCGTCACCCCTCCACTTT
TRBJ1-3 NA NA TRBV6-1 CASSVSEGDSGNTIYF TGTGCCAGCAGTGTCTCGGAGGGTGACTCTGGAAACACCATATATTTT
TRBJ2-7 NA NA TRBV4-2 CASSQSGGLYYEQYF TGTGCCAGCAGCCAAAGTGGGGGCCTCTACTACGAGCAGTACTTC
TRBJ1-4 NA NA TRBV19 CASKETGGNNEKLFF TGTGCCAGTAAGGAGACAGGTGGAAATAATGAAAAACTGTTTTTT
TRBJ2-1 TRBD2 NA TRBV14 CASSPLAGVYNEQFF TGTGCCAGCAGCCCATTAGCGGGAGTCTACAATGAGCAGTTCTTC
TRBJ1-1 NA NA TRBV6-9 CASSYVRTLHYTEAFF TGTGCCAGCAGTTATGTGAGGACACTTCACTACACTGAAGCTTTCTTT
TRBJ1-2 TRBD1 NA TRBV15 CATSRGGTEYGYTF TGTGCCACCAGCAGAGGAGGGACAGAGTATGGCTACACCTTC
TRBJ2-5 TRBD2 NA TRBV6-5 CASGTSAETQYF TGTGCCAGTGGGACTAGCGCGGAGACCCAGTACTTC
TRBJ1-6 TRBD1 few TRBV6-1 CASSDRQGSPLHF TGTGCCAGCAGTGACCGACAGGGATCACCCCTCCACTTT
TRBJ2-3 TRBD2 NA TRBV5-4 CASSLSGGVTDTQYF TGTGCCAGCAGCTTGAGCGGGGGGGTCACAGATACGCAGTATTTT
TRBJ1-1 NA NA TRBV7-9 CASSLSGGTTEAFF TGTGCCAGCAGCTTATCTGGGGGCACCACTGAAGCTTTCTTT
TRBJ2-1 TRBD1 NA TRBV24-1 CATSEGQGYYNEQFF TGTGCCACCAGTGAGGGACAGGGGTATTACAATGAGCAGTTCTTC
TRBJ2-5 TRBD1 NA TRBV5-1 CASSLTGVATQYF TGCGCCAGCAGCTTGACAGGGGTGGCGACCCAGTACTTC
TRBJ1-6 NA NA TRBV5-1 CASSLSQANSPLHF TGCGCCAGCAGCTTGTCACAGGCGAATTCACCCCTCCACTTT
TRBJ2-7 TRBD1 once TRBV11-1 CASSRTGEAYEQYF TGTGCCAGCAGCCGGACAGGGGAAGCCTACGAGCAGTACTTC
TRBJ2-3 NA NA TRBV19 CASSIRGGRDTQYF TGTGCCAGTAGTATACGCGGGGGCCGGGATACGCAGTATTTT
TRBJ1-1 TRBD1 NA TRBV10-3 CAISDSGQPNTEAFF TGTGCCATCAGTGACTCGGGACAGCCGAACACTGAAGCTTTCTTT
TRBJ2-1 NA NA TRBV19 CASSIVRTEQFF TGTGCCAGTAGTATAGTTAGGACAGAGCAGTTCTTC
TRBJ2-7 NA NA TRBV5-1 CASSLGDFATYEQYF TGCGCCAGCAGCTTGGGGGACTTTGCCACCTACGAGCAGTACTTC
TRBJ1-4 NA NA TRBV6-5 CASTKRVGEKLFF TGTGCCAGCACAAAGAGGGTGGGTGAAAAACTGTTTTTT
TRBJ1-1 TRBD1 NA TRBV4-1 CASSYRGFAEAFF TGCGCCAGCAGCTACAGGGGGTTCGCTGAAGCTTTCTTT
TRBJ1-1 TRBD1 NA TRBV5-1 CASSRDRARTEAFF TGCGCCAGCAGCCGGGACAGGGCGAGGACTGAAGCTTTCTTT
TRBJ1-5 NA once TRBV5-5 CASSLVVSRNQPQHF TGTGCCAGCAGCTTAGTAGTATCACGGAATCAGCCCCAGCATTTT
TRBJ2-6 NA few TRBV28 CASRGSGVGANVLTF TGTGCCAGTCGAGGATCAGGGGTTGGGGCCAACGTCCTGACTTTC
TRBJ2-3 NA NA TRBV3-1/TRBV3-2 CASSRTNTDTQYF TGTGCCAGCAGCCGCACTAACACAGATACGCAGTATTTT
TRBJ1-5 NA once TRBV18 CASSPSQGNQPQHF TGTGCCAGCTCACCCTCTCAGGGAAATCAGCCCCAGCATTTT
TRBJ2-7 TRBD2 NA TRBV6-5 CASSRGLAGYYEQYF TGTGCCAGCAGCCGGGGACTAGCGGGGTACTACGAGCAGTACTTC
TRBJ2-5 TRBD1 NA TRBV5-5 CASSPPGGARETQYF TGTGCCAGCAGCCCCCCAGGGGGCGCCCGGGAGACCCAGTACTTC
TRBJ1-2 NA NA TRBV7-2 CASTLRQDSGGYTF TGTGCCAGCACCCTAAGGCAGGATAGTGGTGGCTACACCTTC
TRBJ2-3 TRBD2 NA TRBV28 CASTPGVAGGAADTQYF TGTGCCAGCACCCCCGGAGTAGCGGGGGGCGCCGCGGATACGCAGTATTTT
TRBJ2-7 TRBD1 NA TRBV18 CASSPIDREDEQYF TGTGCCAGCTCACCAATAGACAGGGAAGACGAGCAGTACTTC
TRBJ1-1 NA NA TRBV19 CASRTGGMNTEAFF TGTGCCAGTAGGACCGGAGGTATGAACACTGAAGCTTTCTTT
TRBJ2-4 TRBD2 NA TRBV9 CASSVEGSGGDIQYF TGTGCCAGCAGCGTAGAGGGGTCCGGGGGGGACATTCAGTACTTC
TRBJ1-1 NA NA TRBV7-2 CASSFWYERSTEAFF TGTGCCAGCAGCTTCTGGTACGAGCGAAGCACTGAAGCTTTCTTT
TRBJ1-2 TRBD1 NA TRBV28 CASSLMAGGLANYGYTF TGTGCCAGCAGTTTAATGGCAGGGGGGCTAGCTAACTATGGCTACACCTTC